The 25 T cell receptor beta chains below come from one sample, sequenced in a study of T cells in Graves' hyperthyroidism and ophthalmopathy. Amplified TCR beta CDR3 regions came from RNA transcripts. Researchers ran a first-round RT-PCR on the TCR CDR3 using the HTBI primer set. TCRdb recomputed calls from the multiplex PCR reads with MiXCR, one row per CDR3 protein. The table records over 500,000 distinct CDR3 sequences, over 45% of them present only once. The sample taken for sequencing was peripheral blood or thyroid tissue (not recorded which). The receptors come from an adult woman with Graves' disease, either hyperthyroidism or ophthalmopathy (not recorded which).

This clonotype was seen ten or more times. This CDR3 reads CSALSKRNSQQETQYF. CDR3 DNA sequence: TGCAGTGCTCTAAGTAAGCGGAATAGTCAACAGGAGACCCAGTACTTC. The chain links TRBV20-1 to TRBJ2-5, with a possible D match to TRBD2 (5 bases). CDR3 size: 16 residues. The V end was cut by 5 bases, the J end by 5 bases, with 24 bases between. CDR1 and CDR2 (germline): DFQATT, SNEGSKA (reference sequence).

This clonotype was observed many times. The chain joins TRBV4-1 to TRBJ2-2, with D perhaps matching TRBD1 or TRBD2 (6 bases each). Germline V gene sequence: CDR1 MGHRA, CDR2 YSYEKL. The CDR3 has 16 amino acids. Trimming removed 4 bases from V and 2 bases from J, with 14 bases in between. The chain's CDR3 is CASSRRDTINTGELFF. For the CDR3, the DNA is TGCGCCAGCAGCCGGCGGGACACCATTAACACCGGGGAGCTGTTTTTT.

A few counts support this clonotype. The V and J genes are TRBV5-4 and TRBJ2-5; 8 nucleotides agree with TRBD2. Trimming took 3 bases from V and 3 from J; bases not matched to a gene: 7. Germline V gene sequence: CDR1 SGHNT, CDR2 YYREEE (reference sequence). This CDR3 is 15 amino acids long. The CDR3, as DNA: TGTGCCAGCAGCTACGGGACTAGAGGGGAAGAGACCCAGTACTTC. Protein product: CASSYGTRGEETQYF.

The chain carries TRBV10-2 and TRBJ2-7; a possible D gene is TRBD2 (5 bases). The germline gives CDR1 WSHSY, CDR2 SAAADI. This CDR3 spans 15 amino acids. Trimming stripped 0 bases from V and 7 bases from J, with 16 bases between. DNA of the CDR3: TGCGCCAGCAGTGAGTCGCGGGCCTCCGGCAATGAGCAGTACTTC. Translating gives CASSESRASGNEQYF.

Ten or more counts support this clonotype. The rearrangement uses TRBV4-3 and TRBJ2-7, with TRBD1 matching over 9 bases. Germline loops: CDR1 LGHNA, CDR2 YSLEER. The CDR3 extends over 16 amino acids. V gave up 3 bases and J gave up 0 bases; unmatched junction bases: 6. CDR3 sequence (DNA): TGCGCCAGCAGCCAGGCTTGGACAGGGGACTCCTACGAGCAGTACTTC. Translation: CASSQAWTGDSYEQYF.

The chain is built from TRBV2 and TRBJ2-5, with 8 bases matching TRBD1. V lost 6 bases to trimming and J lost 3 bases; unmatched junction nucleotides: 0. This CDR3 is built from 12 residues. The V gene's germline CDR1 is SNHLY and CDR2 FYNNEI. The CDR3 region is CASRGQEETQYF. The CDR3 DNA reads TGTGCCAGCAGGGGACAGGAAGAGACCCAGTACTTC.

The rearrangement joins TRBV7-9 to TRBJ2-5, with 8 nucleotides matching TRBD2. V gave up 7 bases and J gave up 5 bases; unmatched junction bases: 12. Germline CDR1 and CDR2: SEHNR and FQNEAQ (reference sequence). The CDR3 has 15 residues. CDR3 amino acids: CASTAPSGSEETQYF. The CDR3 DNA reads TGTGCCAGCACCGCACCCAGCGGGAGTGAGGAGACCCAGTACTTC.

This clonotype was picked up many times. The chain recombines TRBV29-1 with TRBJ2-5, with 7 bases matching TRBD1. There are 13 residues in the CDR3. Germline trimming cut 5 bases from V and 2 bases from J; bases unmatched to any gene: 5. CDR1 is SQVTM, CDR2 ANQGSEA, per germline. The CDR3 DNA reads TGCAGCGTTCTCGGGACAGCTCAAGAGACCCAGTACTTC. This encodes CSVLGTAQETQYF.

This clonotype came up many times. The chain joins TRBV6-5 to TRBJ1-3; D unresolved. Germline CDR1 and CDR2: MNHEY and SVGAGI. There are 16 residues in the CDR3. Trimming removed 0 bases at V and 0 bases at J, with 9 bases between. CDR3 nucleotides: TGTGCCAGCAGTTACTCCACTGGCCCCTCTGGAAACACCATATATTTT. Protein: CASSYSTGPSGNTIYF.

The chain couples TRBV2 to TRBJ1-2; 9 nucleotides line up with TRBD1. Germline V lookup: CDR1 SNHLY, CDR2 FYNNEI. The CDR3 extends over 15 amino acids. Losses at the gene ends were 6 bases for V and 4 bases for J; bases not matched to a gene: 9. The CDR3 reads CASRRAGTGIYGYTF. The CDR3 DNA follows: TGTGCCAGCAGACGCGCCGGGACAGGGATCTATGGCTACACCTTC.

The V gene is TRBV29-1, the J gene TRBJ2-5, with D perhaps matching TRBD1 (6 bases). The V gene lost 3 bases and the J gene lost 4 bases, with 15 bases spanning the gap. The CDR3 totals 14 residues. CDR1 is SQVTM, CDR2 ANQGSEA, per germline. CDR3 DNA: TGCAGCGTTGACCAGGGGAGCGGCTCAGAGACCCAGTACTTC. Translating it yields CSVDQGSGSETQYF.

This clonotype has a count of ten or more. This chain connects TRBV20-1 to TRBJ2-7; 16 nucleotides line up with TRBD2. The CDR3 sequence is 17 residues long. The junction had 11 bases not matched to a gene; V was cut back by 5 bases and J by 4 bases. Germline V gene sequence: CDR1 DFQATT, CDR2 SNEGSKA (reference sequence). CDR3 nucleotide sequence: TGCAGTGCTCCCCTGGGACTAGCGGGAGGGTTAGGGTACGAGCAGTACTTC. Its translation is CSAPLGLAGGLGYEQYF.

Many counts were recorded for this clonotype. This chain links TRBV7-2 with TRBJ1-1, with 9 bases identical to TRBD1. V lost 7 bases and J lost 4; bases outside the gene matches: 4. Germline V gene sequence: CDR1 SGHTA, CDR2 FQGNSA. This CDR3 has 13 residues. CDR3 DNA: TGTGCCAGCACCCAGGACAGGGGCACTGAAGCTTTCTTT. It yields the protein CASTQDRGTEAFF.

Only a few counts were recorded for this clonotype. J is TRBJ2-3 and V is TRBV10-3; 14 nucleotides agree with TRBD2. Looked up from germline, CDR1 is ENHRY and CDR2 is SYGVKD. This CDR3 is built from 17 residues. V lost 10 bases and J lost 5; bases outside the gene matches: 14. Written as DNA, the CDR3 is TGTGCCACCGGAGGGACTAGCGGGAGCCCGCTGGGAGATACGCAGTATTTT. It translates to CATGGTSGSPLGDTQYF.

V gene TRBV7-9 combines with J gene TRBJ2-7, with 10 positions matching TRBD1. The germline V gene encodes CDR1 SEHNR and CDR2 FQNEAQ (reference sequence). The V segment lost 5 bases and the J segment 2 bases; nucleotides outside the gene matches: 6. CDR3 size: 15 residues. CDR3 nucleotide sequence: TGTGCCAGCAGCCCCCGGACAGGGGGTACCTACGAGCAGTACTTC. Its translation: CASSPRTGGTYEQYF. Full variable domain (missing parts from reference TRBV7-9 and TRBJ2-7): DTGVSQNPRHKITKRGQNVTFRCDPISEHNRLYWYRQTLGQGPEFLTYFQNEAQLEKSRLLSDRFSAERPKGSFSTLEIQRTEQGDSAMYLCASSPRTGGTYEQYFGPGTRLTVT.

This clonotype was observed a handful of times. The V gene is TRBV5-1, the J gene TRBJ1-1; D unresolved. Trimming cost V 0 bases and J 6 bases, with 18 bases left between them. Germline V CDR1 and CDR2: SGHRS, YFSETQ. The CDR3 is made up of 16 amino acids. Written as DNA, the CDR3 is TGCGCCAGCAGCTTGGAAGGGTTGGGATTGATAGCTGAAGCTTTCTTT. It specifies CASSLEGLGLIAEAFF.

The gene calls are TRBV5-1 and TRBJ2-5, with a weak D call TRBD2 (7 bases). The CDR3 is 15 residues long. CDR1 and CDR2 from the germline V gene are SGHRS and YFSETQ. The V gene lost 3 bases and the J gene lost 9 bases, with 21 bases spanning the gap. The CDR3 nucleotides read TGCGCCAGCAGCTGGGAGGGGGATAGCAATCAGCCCCAGTACTTC. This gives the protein CASSWEGDSNQPQYF.

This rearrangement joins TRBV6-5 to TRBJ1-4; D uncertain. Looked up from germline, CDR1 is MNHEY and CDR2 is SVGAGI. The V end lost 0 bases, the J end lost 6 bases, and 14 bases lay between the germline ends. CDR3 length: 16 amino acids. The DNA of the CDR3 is TGTGCCAGCAGTTACTCGTCCGGGATCGGAGATGAAAAACTGTTTTTT. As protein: CASSYSSGIGDEKLFF.

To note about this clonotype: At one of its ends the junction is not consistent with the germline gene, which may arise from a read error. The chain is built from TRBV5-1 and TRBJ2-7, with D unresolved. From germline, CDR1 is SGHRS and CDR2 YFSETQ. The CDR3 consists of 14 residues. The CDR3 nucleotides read TGCGCCAGCAGCCCCCACCCGAGCTCCTACGAGCAGCACTTC. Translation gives CASSPHPSSYEQHF.

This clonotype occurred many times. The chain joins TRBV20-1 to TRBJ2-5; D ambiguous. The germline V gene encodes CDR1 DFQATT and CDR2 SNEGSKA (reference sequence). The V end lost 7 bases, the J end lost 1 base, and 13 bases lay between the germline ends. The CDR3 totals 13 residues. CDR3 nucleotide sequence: TGCAGTGTTGGAGCTTCCCCCCAAGAGACCCAGTACTTC. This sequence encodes CSVGASPQETQYF.

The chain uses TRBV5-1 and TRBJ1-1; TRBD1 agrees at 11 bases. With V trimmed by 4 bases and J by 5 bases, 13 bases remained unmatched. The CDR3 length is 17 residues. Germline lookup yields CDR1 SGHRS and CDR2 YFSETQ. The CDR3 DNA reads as TGCGCCAGCAGCCCGTTACGGACAGGGGGCGCTGGAACTGAAGCTTTCTTT. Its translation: CASSPLRTGGAGTEAFF.

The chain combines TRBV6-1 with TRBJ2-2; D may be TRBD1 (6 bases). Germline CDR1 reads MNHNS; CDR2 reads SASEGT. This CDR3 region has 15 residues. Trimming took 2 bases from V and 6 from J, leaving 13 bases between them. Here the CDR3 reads CASSEYRVKAGELFF. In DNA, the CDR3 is TGTGCCAGCAGTGAATACAGGGTGAAGGCCGGGGAGCTGTTTTTT.

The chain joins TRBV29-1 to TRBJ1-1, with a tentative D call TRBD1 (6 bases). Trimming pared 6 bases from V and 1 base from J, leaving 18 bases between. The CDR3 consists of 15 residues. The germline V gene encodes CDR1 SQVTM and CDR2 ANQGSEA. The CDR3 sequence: CSVDLTGPGNTEAFF. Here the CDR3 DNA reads TGCAGCGTGGATCTTACAGGGCCGGGGAACACTGAAGCTTTCTTT.

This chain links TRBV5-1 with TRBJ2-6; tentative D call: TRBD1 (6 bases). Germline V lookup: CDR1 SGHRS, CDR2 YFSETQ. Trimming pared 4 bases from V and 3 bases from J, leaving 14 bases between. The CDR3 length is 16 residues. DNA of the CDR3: TGCGCCAGCAGCCTACGTACGGGACATGGGGCCAACGTCCTGACTTTC. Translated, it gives CASSLRTGHGANVLTF.

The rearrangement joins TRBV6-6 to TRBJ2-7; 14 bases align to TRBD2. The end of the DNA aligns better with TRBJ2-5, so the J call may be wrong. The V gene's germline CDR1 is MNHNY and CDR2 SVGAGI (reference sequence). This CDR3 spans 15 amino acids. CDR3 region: CASSYGLAGGETQYF. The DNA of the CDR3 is TGTGCCAGCAGTTACGGACTAGCGGGAGGAGAGACCCAGTACTTC.